This T cell receptor beta chain was recovered during a study of T cell clonality in common variable immunodeficiency. Study results and limitations: Links between repertoire features and CVID complications were heterogeneity-limited. CVID subjects showed higher TCRbeta clonality than healthy controls.

At least ten counts were recorded for this clone. The antigen is unknown. Coverage ceases 3 residues before the CDR3 finishes, and the germline J gene fills in the end. CVID and control samples used equivalent genomic DNA input. Some clones are missing from TCRdb's copy, which holds only in-frame ones; the method was immunoSEQ multiplex PCR. In total the sample includes about 52,000 clones, none of them seen once. The V gene's germline CDR1 is SGHRS and CDR2 YFSETQ. The V end was cut by 5 bases, the J end by 4 bases, with 10 bases between. This CDR3 region has 12 residues. This chain joins TRBV5-1 and TRBJ2-7; maybe TRBD1 (5 bases). This clonotype was sampled from a person between 18 and 69 years old in good health. Sequenced sample: peripheral blood mononuclear cells. CDR3 DNA, as far as it was read: TGCGCCAGCAGTCACGGACATTACGAG. This gives the protein CASSHGHYE. The entire CDR3 sequence reads CASSHGHYEQYF.